These 27 T cell receptor beta chains originate from one sample sequenced in a study of sequential checkpoint blockade in melanoma. Treatment meaning: randomized to nivolumab then ipilimumab (arm A) or the reverse (arm B). Profiled with immunoSEQ multiplex PCR; TCRdb holds only in-frame clones, not every one. Found here are 9,000 to 10,000 clones, around 73% of them singletons; the top ten hold approximately 13%. The sample here was CD8+ T cells sorted from blood (inferred from file names), taken from a patient given nivolumab and ipilimumab in sequence. The receptors come from a human donor with melanoma.

V usage is TRBV13 and J usage is TRBJ1-3; tentatively, D is TRBD1 (6 bases). Trimming cost V 5 bases and J 4 bases, with 18 bases left between them. CDR3 size: 16 residues. The germline gives CDR1 PRHDT, CDR2 FYEKMQ (reference sequence). CDR3 DNA: TGTGCCAGCAGCCCCGTTCCTTCGACAGGCGGAAACACCATATATTTT. Encoded protein: CASSPVPSTGGNTIYF. The whole variable domain, remainder taken from reference TRBV13 and TRBJ1-3, is AAGVIQSPRHLIKEKRETATLKCYPIPRHDTVYWYQQGPGQDPQFLISFYEKMQSDKGSIPDRFSAQQFSDYHSELNMSSLELGDSALYFCASSPVPSTGGNTIYFGEGSWLTVV.

J is TRBJ1-4 and V is TRBV12-5; D not resolved. Germline V CDR1 and CDR2: LGHNT, FRNRAP. The germline V and J ends were trimmed by 0 bases and 8 bases, with 10 bases remaining between them. There are 14 residues in the CDR3. The CDR3 DNA sequence: TGTGCTAGTGGTTTGGTACAGTCAGAGGAAAAACTGTTTTTT. Translated: CASGLVQSEEKLFF.

The chain has TRBV6-5 and TRBJ2-1; 7 bases fit TRBD1. CDR3 length: 14 amino acids. V gave up 0 bases and J gave up 10 bases; unmatched junction bases: 6. CDR1 and CDR2 from the germline V gene are MNHEY and SVGAGI. The CDR3 region is CASSYSRQGWEQFF. The CDR3 DNA reads as TGTGCCAGCAGTTACTCGAGACAGGGATGGGAGCAGTTCTTC.

The V and J genes are TRBV27 and TRBJ2-3, with D uncertain. Germline CDR1 and CDR2: MNHEY and SMNVEV (reference sequence). This CDR3 is 16 amino acids long. The ends were cut back, 2 bases at V and 3 bases at J, with 15 bases in the middle. CDR3 loop: CASSLGLGHGTDTQYF. The DNA for the CDR3 is TGTGCCAGCAGTTTAGGTCTGGGCCACGGAACAGATACGCAGTATTTT.

The gene calls are TRBV5-1 and TRBJ2-7; TRBD1 matches 8 bases. The germline gives CDR1 SGHRS, CDR2 YFSETQ. The CDR3 length is 13 residues. V shed 4 bases, J shed 6 bases, and the junction held 6 bases outside the gene matches. This CDR3 reads CASSTTGDGEQYV. As DNA, the CDR3 is TGCGCCAGCAGCACGACAGGGGACGGCGAGCAGTACGTC.

This chain links TRBV11-2 with TRBJ2-7; 8 bases fit TRBD2. From germline, CDR1 is SGHAT and CDR2 FQNNGV. The CDR3 is 13 amino acids. J gave up 3 bases and V 5 bases, and 3 bases lay outside the gene matches. The CDR3 bases are TGTGCCAGCAGCCGTAGCGGGATCTACGAGCAGTACGTC. Translated: CASSRSGIYEQYV.

The sample holds a few counts of this clone. J is TRBJ2-7 and V is TRBV14; 9 bases map to TRBD1. The V gene end was trimmed by 5 bases and the J gene end by 0 bases; junction bases not matched to a gene: 8. The length of the CDR3 is 16 residues. Germline loops: CDR1 SGHDN, CDR2 FVKESK. The CDR3 reads CASSSLEQGASYEQYF. The DNA for the CDR3 is TGTGCCAGCAGCTCTCTCGAACAGGGGGCCTCCTACGAGCAGTACTTC. The variable domain in full, with the rest retrieved from reference TRBV14 and TRBJ2-7, is EAGVTQFPSHSVIEKGQTVTLRCDPISGHDNLYWYRRVMGKEIKFLLHFVKESKQDESGMPNNRFLAERTGGTYSTLKVQPAELEDSGVYFCASSSLEQGASYEQYFGPGTRLTVT.

This clone was seen only once. This rearrangement joins TRBV4-1 to TRBJ2-7; 8 nucleotides line up with TRBD1. Germline CDR1 and CDR2: MGHRA and YSYEKL. With 1 base clipped from V and 2 bases from J, the junction kept 4 bases outside the gene matches. The CDR3 contains 15 residues. The CDR3 is CASSQADRVTYEQYF. The CDR3 DNA is TGCGCCAGCAGCCAAGCGGACAGGGTAACCTACGAGCAGTACTTC.

The chain couples TRBV6-1 to TRBJ1-2; TRBD1 is a possible D gene (6 bases). Germline CDR1 MNHNS, CDR2 SASEGT. The CDR3 runs 18 residues. Between the trimmed V and J ends, which lost 2 bases and 3 bases, there was a span of 22 bases. In DNA, the CDR3 is TGTGCCAGCAGTGAACTATGGCGGGGCGGGGGCCACGACTATGGCTACACCTTC. Protein sequence: CASSELWRGGGHDYGYTF.

J is TRBJ2-5 and V is TRBV25-1, with a weak D call TRBD2 (5 bases). CDR1 and CDR2 (germline): MGHDK, SYGVNS. The CDR3 is made up of 12 amino acids. Trimming removed 3 bases at V and 4 bases at J, with 6 bases between. CDR3 sequence: CASSEGVETQYF. For the CDR3, the DNA is TGTGCCAGCAGTGAGGGAGTAGAGACCCAGTACTTC.

V gene TRBV2 combines with J gene TRBJ2-5; TRBD2 agrees at 14 bases. There are 15 residues in the CDR3. V trimming: 6 bases; J trimming: 5 bases; junction bases outside the gene matches: 5. CDR1 and CDR2 from the germline V gene are SNHLY and FYNNEI. In nucleotides, the CDR3 is TGTGCCAGCAGCGATTGGACTAGCGGGAGGGAGACCCAGTACTTC. Protein: CASSDWTSGRETQYF.

This clone has just one count. The chain recombines TRBV10-3 with TRBJ1-1; 7 bases match TRBD1. This CDR3 is 14 amino acids long. The junction had 2 bases not matched to a gene; V was cut back by 0 bases and J by 4 bases. Germline-derived CDR1 and CDR2 are ENHRY and SYGVKD. In DNA form, the CDR3 reads TGTGCCATCAGTGAGTCGACAGGGAGCACTGAAGCTTTCTTT. Amino acid sequence: CAISESTGSTEAFF.

The chain combines TRBV5-6 with TRBJ2-1; TRBD1 agrees at 8 bases. V was pared by 4 bases and J by 11 bases, with 11 bases of the junction left unmatched. The CDR3 runs to 14 residues. Germline loops: CDR1 SGHDT, CDR2 YYEEEE. CDR3 amino acids: CASSAGTGYQKQFF. The CDR3 DNA follows: TGTGCCAGCAGCGCCGGGACAGGCTACCAAAAGCAGTTCTTC. Complete variable domain (other parts from reference TRBV5-6 and TRBJ2-1): DAGVTQSPTHLIKTRGQQVTLRCSPKSGHDTVSWYQQALGQGPQFIFQYYEEEERQRGNFPDRFSGHQFPNYSSELNVNALLLGDSALYLCASSAGTGYQKQFFGPGTRLTVL.

The table lists this clone with a few counts. The genes are TRBV29-1 and TRBJ1-1; D unresolved. Germline V gene sequence: CDR1 SQVTM, CDR2 ANQGSEA. This CDR3 is 17 amino acids long. Trimming stripped 0 bases from V and 1 base from J, with 18 bases between. The chain's CDR3 is CSVEEVSGRLSNTEAFF. In DNA form, the CDR3 reads TGCAGCGTTGAAGAAGTTTCAGGTCGCCTCTCGAACACTGAAGCTTTCTTT.

The rearrangement joins TRBV29-1 to TRBJ1-1, with a possible D match to TRBD1 (6 bases). The V gene's germline CDR1 is SQVTM and CDR2 ANQGSEA. The CDR3 is 12 residues long. V lost 7 bases and J 5 bases, leaving 14 bases between the germline ends. As DNA, the CDR3 is TGCAGCGCTCGGGAGGGGGATACTGAAGCTTTCTTT. Translated: CSAREGDTEAFF.

In its sample, this clone ranks as medium-sized. The rearrangement links TRBV19 to TRBJ1-5; D unresolved. The CDR3 runs 14 residues. Looked up from germline, CDR1 is LNHDA and CDR2 is SQIVND (reference sequence). Trimming pared 7 bases from V and 2 bases from J, leaving 12 bases between. Here the CDR3 reads CASKIVGGNQPQHF. The CDR3 DNA is TGTGCCAGTAAAATTGTCGGGGGCAATCAGCCCCAGCATTTT.

In its sample, this clone is medium-sized. This chain uses TRBV14 with TRBJ1-3; 7 bases map to TRBD1. V lost 0 bases, J lost 3 bases, and 2 bases stayed unmatched. CDR3 size: 15 residues. Per germline, CDR1 SGHDN and CDR2 FVKESK. The CDR3 spells CASSQEWDSGNTIYF. CDR3 coding DNA: TGTGCCAGCAGCCAAGAATGGGACAGTGGAAACACCATATATTTT.

This clone was recorded a few times. This chain links TRBV5-4 with TRBJ2-1; 12 bases align to TRBD2. This CDR3 region has 19 residues. The germline CDR1 and CDR2 sequences are SGHNT and YYREEE (reference sequence). After removal of 0 bases from V and 8 bases from J, the junction contained 15 bases not matched to a gene. The CDR3 reads CASSLALAGGPLKVDEQFF. Written as DNA, the CDR3 is TGTGCCAGCAGCTTGGCGCTAGCGGGAGGGCCCCTCAAGGTCGATGAGCAGTTCTTC.

The chain is built from TRBV5-4 and TRBJ2-7; TRBD1 might be the D (5 bases). CDR3 size: 14 residues. Germline lookup yields CDR1 SGHNT and CDR2 YYREEE (reference sequence). V lost 1 base to trimming and J lost 4 bases, with 12 bases between them. The CDR3 sequence: CASSLRGSVYEQYV. The CDR3 DNA reads TGTGCCAGCAGCTTGAGGGGTTCTGTGTACGAGCAGTACGTC.

The table lists this clone with a few counts. The chain links TRBV27 to TRBJ2-4; tentative D call: TRBD1 (6 bases). With 6 bases removed from V and 0 bases from J, the gap between germline ends came to 15 bases. This CDR3 spans 16 amino acids. Germline CDR1 and CDR2: MNHEY and SMNVEV (reference sequence). The CDR3 loop reads CASSSGTNLAKNIQYF. CDR3 DNA sequence: TGTGCCAGCAGCTCCGGGACAAATCTAGCCAAAAACATTCAGTACTTC.

This clone has more than one count but fewer than ten. V is TRBV10-1 and J is TRBJ2-3; 7 bases match TRBD2. The germline gives CDR1 WNHNN, CDR2 SYGVQD (reference sequence). This CDR3 contains 16 residues. Trimming removed 7 bases from V and 6 bases from J; junction bases left unmatched: 16. The DNA of the CDR3 is TGCGCCAGCAACCTCGAGTGGGCGGGGGACCGCGATACGCAGTATTTT. Residues: CASNLEWAGDRDTQYF.

This chain's CDR3 is CASSESSGSTDTQYF. The CDR3 DNA sequence: TGTGCCAGCAGTGAATCTAGCGGGAGCACAGATACGCAGTATTTT. The rearrangement uses TRBV6-1 and TRBJ2-3, with 8 bases fitting TRBD2. CDR1 MNHNS and CDR2 SASEGT come from the germline V gene. With 2 bases clipped from V and 0 bases from J, the junction kept 1 base outside the gene matches. This CDR3 is built from 15 residues.

The chain carries TRBV5-8 and TRBJ2-1; D call uncertain. Germline-derived CDR1 and CDR2 are SGHTS and YDEGEE. The V gene lost 3 bases and the J gene lost 4 bases, with 11 bases spanning the gap. This CDR3 has 14 residues. CDR3 residues: CASSSMTGYNEQFF. CDR3 nucleotides: TGTGCCAGCAGCTCCATGACTGGGTACAATGAGCAGTTCTTC.

This clone was recorded a few times. The chain employs TRBV6-4 and TRBJ2-1; 9 positions match TRBD1. The CDR3 extends over 16 amino acids. CDR1 and CDR2 (germline): MRHNA, SNTAGT. J was trimmed by 7 bases and V by 2 bases; bases with no gene match: 9. Here the CDR3 DNA reads TGTGCCAGCAGTGACACCCCGGGACAGGGCAGAAATGAGCAGTTCTTC. Protein: CASSDTPGQGRNEQFF.

The genes are TRBV10-3 and TRBJ2-7; a possible D gene is TRBD2 (5 bases). CDR3 length: 14 amino acids. With 5 bases removed from V and 2 bases from J, the gap between germline ends came to 13 bases. Germline values: CDR1 ENHRY, CDR2 SYGVKD. The CDR3 reads CAISTASGAYEQYF. The CDR3 DNA is TGTGCCATCAGTACAGCGAGCGGAGCCTACGAGCAGTACTTC.

The chain combines TRBV15 with TRBJ1-2; D is ambiguous. CDR3 size: 12 residues. V lost 8 bases to trimming and J lost 4 bases, with 11 bases between them. Germline CDR1 and CDR2: LNHNV and YYDKDF (reference sequence). CDR3 sequence (DNA): TGTGCCACCGGCGGGCCTTTCTATGGCTACACCTTC. It translates to CATGGPFYGYTF.

This clone came up once. V and J are TRBV7-9 and TRBJ2-7; 8 bases line up with TRBD1. This CDR3 comprises 12 residues. The V gene's germline CDR1 is SEHNR and CDR2 FQNEAQ (reference sequence). V lost 5 bases and J lost 6; bases outside the gene matches: 3. CDR3 loop: CASSPTGGEQYF. CDR3 in DNA: TGTGCCAGCAGCCCTACAGGGGGCGAGCAGTACTTC.